The clone carrying this T cell receptor (beta chain) was counted ten times or more. As for time point: blood at routine non-recurrence follow-up after resection. TCRdb redid the calling of the 5' RACE reads with MiXCR, one entry per CDR3 protein. The table has around 98,000 distinct CDR3 sequences, 19% seen once. CDR1 and CDR2 from the germline V gene are SGDLS and YYNGEE. This CDR3 comprises 13 residues. V was pared by 3 bases and J by 9 bases, with 13 bases between. The sample originates from a study of spatial heterogeneity in lung cancer. The source of this sequence is a male donor with early-stage non-small cell lung cancer. The J gene is TRBJ2-4, the V gene TRBV9; D tentatively reads TRBD1 or TRBD2 (5 bases each). The sample in question was PBMCs, obtained at follow-up. The CDR3 here is CASSARDGSIQYF. The CDR3 bases are TGTGCCAGCAGCGCACGGGACGGTAGCATTCAGTACTTC.